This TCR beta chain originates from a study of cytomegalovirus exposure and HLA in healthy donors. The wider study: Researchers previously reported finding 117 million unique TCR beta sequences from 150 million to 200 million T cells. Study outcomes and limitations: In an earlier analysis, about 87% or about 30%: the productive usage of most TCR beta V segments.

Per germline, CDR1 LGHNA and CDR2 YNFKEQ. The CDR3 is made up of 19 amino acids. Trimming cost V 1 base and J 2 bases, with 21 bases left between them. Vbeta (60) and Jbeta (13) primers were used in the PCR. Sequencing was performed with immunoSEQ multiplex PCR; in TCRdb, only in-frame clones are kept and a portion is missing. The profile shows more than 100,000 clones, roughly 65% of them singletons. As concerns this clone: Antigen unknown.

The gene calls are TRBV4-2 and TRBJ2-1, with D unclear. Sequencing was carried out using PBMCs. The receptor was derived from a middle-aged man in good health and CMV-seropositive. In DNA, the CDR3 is TGTGCCAGCAGCCAAGTGGCCGGCATGGGCTACCCTGCCTACAATGAGCAGTTCTTC. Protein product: CASSQVAGMGYPAYNEQFF.